Below, one TCR beta chain is given with its context. Trimming at V came to 3 bases and at J to 3 bases, leaving 2 bases not matched to a gene. The CDR3 covers 14 residues. Germline loops: CDR1 LNHDA, CDR2 SQIVND (reference sequence). Original analysis: Nucleated cell number was recorded as an estimate derived from reference gene primer amplification. Libraries were prepared by immunoSEQ multiplex PCR; TCRdb keeps only in-frame clonotypes and omits some of them. Clonal size and the V and J genes are those of that table, whereas D and trimming came from the DNA. The sample consists of approximately 81,000 clones, 80% to 90% of them appearing once. Cohorts were based on clinical histories the participants reported. This sample is drawn from a study of blood T cell repertoires in COVID-19. Looking at the study overall: Samples came from the United States, Italy and Spain, spanning acute and convalescent COVID-19. The analysed material was cDNA or gDNA that came from T cells, B-cell-depleted T cells, or PBMCs.

This chain uses TRBV19 with TRBJ2-7; 10 nucleotides match TRBD1. This sequence originates from a woman in her forties or fifties with acute COVID-19. Specimen: PBMCs or T cells enriched from blood (not recorded which). The CDR3 nucleotides read TGTGCCAGTAGTATGGGGACAGGGGACTACGAGCAGTACTTC. Protein sequence: CASSMGTGDYEQYF.